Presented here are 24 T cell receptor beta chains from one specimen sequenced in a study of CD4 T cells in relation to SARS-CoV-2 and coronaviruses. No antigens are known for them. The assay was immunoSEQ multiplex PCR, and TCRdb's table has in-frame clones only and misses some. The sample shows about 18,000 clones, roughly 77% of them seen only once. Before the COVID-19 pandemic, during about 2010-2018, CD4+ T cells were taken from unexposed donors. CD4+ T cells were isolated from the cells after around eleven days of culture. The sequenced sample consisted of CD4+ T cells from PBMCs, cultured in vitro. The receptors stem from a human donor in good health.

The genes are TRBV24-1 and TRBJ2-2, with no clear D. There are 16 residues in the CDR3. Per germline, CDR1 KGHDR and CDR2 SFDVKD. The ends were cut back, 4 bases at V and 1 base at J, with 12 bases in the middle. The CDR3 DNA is TGTGCCACCAGTGACCGTCTGAGACTGAACACCGGGGAGCTGTTTTTT. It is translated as CATSDRLRLNTGELFF.

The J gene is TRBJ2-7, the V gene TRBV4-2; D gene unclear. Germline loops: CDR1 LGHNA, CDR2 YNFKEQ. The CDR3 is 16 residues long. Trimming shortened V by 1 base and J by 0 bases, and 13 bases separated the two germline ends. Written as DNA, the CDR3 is TGTGCCAGCAGCCAAGTATCAGGATCAAGCTCCTACGAGCAGTACTTC. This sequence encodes CASSQVSGSSSYEQYF.

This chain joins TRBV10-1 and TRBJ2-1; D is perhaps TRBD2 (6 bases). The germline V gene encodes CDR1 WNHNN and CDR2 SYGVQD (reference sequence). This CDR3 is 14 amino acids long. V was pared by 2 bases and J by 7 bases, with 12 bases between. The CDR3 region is CASSEGRTMNEQFF. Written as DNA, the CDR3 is TGCGCCAGCAGTGAGGGACGGACTATGAATGAGCAGTTCTTC.

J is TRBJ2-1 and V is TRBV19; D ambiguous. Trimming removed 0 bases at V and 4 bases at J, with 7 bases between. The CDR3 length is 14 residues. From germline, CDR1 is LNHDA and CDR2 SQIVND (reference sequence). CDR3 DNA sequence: TGTGCCAGTAGTATAGAGGGCCGGTACAATGAGCAGTTCTTC. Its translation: CASSIEGRYNEQFF.

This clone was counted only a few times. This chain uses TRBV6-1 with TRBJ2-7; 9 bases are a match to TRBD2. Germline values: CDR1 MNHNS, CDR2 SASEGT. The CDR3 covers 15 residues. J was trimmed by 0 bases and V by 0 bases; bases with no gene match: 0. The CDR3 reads CASSEASGSSYEQYF. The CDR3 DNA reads TGTGCCAGCAGTGAAGCTAGCGGGAGCTCCTACGAGCAGTACTTC.

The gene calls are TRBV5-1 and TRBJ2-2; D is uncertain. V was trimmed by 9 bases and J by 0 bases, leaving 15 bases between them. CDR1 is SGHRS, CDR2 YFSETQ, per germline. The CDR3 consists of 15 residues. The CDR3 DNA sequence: TGCGCCACCAGTCAAGGCCACGCGAACACCGGGGAGCTGTTTTTT. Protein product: CATSQGHANTGELFF.

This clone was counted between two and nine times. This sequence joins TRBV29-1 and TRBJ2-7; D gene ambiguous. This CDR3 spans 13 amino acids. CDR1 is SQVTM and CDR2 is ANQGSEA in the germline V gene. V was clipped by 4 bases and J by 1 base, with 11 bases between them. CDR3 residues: CSVVTATSYEQYF. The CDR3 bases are TGCAGCGTTGTTACAGCGACATCCTACGAGCAGTACTTC.

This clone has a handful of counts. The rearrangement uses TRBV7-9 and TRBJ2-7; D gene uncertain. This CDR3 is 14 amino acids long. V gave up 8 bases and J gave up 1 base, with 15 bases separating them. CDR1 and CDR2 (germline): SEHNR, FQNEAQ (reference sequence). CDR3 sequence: CASGPITDSYEQYF. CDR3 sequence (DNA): TGTGCCAGCGGCCCGATAACAGATTCCTACGAGCAGTACTTC.

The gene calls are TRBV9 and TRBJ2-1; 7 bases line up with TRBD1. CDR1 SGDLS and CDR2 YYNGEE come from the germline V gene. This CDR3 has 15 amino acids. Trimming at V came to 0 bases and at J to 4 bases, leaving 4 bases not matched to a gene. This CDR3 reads CASSVEGTEYNEQFF. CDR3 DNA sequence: TGTGCCAGCAGCGTAGAGGGGACAGAATACAATGAGCAGTTCTTC.

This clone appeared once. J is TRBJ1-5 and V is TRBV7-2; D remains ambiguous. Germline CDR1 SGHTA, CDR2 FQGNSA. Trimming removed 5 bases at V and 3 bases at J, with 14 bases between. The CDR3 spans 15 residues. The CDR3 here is CASSLKDGDNQPQHF. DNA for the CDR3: TGTGCCAGCAGCCTAAAGGACGGAGACAATCAGCCCCAGCATTTT.

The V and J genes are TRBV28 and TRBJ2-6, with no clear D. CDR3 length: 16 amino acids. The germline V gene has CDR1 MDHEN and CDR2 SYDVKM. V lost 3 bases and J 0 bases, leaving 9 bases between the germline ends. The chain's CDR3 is CASSLGPSSGANVLTF. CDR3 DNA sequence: TGTGCCAGCAGTTTGGGCCCGAGCTCTGGGGCCAACGTCCTGACTTTC.

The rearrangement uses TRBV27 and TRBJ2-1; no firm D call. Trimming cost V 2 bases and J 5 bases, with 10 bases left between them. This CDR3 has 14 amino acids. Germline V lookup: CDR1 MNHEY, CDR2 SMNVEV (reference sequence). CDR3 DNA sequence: TGTGCCAGCAGTTTAGTGTGGGCGGACAATGAGCAGTTCTTC. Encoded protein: CASSLVWADNEQFF.

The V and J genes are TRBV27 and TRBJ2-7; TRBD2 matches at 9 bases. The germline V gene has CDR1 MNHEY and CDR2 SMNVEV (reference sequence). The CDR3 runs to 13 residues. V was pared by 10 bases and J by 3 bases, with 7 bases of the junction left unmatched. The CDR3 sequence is CATRLAAYYEQYF. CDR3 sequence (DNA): TGTGCCACCCGACTAGCGGCATACTACGAGCAGTACTTC.

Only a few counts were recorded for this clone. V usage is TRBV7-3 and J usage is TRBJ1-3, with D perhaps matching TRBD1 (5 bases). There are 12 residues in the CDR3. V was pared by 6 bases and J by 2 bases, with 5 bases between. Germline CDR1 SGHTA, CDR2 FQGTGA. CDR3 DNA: TGTGCCAGCAGGGGGGCTGGAAACACCATATATTTT. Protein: CASRGAGNTIYF. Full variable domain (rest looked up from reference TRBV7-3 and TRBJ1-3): GAGVSQTPSNKVTEKGKYVELRCDPISGHTALYWYRQSLGQGPEFLIYFQGTGAADDSGLPNDRFFAVRPEGSVSTLKIQRTERGDSAVYLCASRGAGNTIYFGEGSWLTVV.

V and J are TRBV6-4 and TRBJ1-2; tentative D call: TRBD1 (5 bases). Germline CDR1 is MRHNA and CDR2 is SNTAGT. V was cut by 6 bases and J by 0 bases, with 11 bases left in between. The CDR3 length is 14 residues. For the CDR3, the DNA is TGTGCCAGCAGAAAGGACACAACTAACTATGGCTACACCTTC. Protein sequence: CASRKDTTNYGYTF.

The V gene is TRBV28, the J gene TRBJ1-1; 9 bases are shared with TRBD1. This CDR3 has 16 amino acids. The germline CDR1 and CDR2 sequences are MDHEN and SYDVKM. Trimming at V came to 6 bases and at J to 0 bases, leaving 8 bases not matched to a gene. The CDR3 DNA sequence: TGTGCCAGCAGGCAAGGACAGGGGCTTTTGAACACTGAAGCTTTCTTT. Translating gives CASRQGQGLLNTEAFF. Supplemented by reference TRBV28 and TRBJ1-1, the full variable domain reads DVKVTQSSRYLVKRTGEKVFLECVQDMDHENMFWYRQDPGLGLRLIYFSYDVKMKEKGDIPEGYSVSREKKERFSLILESASTNQTSMYLCASRQGQGLLNTEAFFGQGTRLTVV.

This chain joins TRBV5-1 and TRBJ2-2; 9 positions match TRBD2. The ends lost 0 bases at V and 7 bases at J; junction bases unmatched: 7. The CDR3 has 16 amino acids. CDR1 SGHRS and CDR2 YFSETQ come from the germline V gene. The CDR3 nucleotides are TGCGCCAGCAGCTTGGATCTAGCGGGACCGGTCGGGGAGCTGTTTTTT. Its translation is CASSLDLAGPVGELFF.

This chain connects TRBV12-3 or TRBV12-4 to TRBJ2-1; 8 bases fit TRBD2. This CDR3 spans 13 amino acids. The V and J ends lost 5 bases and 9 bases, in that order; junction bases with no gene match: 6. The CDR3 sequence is CASSPGGAGEQFF. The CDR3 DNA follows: TGTGCCAGCAGTCCCGGGGGGGCGGGTGAGCAGTTCTTC.

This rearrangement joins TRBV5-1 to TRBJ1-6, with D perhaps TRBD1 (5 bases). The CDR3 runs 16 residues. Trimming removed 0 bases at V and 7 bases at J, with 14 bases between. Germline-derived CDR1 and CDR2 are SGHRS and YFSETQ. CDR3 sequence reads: CASSLEAGPRNSPLHF. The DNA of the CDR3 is TGCGCCAGCAGCTTGGAGGCGGGACCGAGGAATTCACCCCTCCACTTT. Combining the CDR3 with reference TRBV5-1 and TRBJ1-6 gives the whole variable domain KAGVTQTPRYLIKTRGQQVTLSCSPISGHRSVSWYQQTPGQGLQFLFEYFSETQRNKGNFPGRFSGRQFSNSRSEMNVSTLELGDSALYLCASSLEAGPRNSPLHFGNGTRLTVT.

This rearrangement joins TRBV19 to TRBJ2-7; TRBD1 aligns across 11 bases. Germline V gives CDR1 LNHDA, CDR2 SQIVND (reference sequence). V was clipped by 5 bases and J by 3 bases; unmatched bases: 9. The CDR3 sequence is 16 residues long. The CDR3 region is CASSLKTGQGGYEQYF. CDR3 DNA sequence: TGTGCCAGTAGTCTCAAAACGGGACAGGGGGGCTACGAGCAGTACTTC.

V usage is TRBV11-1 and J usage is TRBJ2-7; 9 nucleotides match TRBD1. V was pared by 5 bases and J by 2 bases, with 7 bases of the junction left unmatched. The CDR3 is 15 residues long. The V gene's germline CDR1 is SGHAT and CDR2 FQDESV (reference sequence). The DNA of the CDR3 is TGTGCCAGCAGCCCGAGACAGGGGGGACCCTACGAGCAGTACTTC. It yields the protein CASSPRQGGPYEQYF.

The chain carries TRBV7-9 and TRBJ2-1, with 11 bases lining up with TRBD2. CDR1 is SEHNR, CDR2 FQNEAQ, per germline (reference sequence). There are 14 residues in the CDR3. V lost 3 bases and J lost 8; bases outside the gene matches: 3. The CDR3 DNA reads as TGTGCCAGCAGCTTCGGTAGCGGGAGGGATGAGCAGTTCTTC. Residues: CASSFGSGRDEQFF.

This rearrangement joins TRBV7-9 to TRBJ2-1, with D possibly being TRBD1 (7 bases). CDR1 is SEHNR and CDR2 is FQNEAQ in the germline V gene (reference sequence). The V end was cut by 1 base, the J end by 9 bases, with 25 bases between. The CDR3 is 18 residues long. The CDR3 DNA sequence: TGTGCCAGCAGCTTAGTAGGATATTGGCGGAGGGGGCCGATTGAGCAGTTCTTC. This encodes CASSLVGYWRRGPIEQFF.

Written as DNA, the CDR3 is TGTGCCAGCAGCGTAGACGGGAGTCTTAGCAATGAGCAGTTCTTC. It is translated as CASSVDGSLSNEQFF. This chain uses TRBV9 with TRBJ2-1, with D possibly being TRBD2 (6 bases). The germline gives CDR1 SGDLS, CDR2 YYNGEE. The V end was cut by 0 bases, the J end by 6 bases, with 13 bases between. This CDR3 is built from 15 residues.